The present entry profiles one T cell receptor beta chain with its context. This record belongs to a study of technical replicates of blood from a few donors. The repertoire was sequenced with immunoSEQ multiplex PCR; TCRdb's copy has only in-frame clones and lacks some. Among about 70,000 clones listed, over 85% were seen once. Germline assignment: CDR1 SGHRS and CDR2 YFSETQ. The V and J ends lost 4 bases and 0 bases, in that order; junction bases with no gene match: 4. This CDR3 region has 17 residues. The rearrangement uses TRBV5-1 and TRBJ2-1, with 13 positions matching TRBD2. The clonotype comes from a human donor in good health. Material for sequencing was T cells isolated from PBMCs. The CDR3: CASSRGLAGSSYNEQFF. The CDR3 nucleotides are TGCGCCAGCAGCCGGGGACTAGCGGGGAGCTCCTACAATGAGCAGTTCTTC.